This record concerns one TCR beta chain sequence. Produced via immunoSEQ multiplex PCR; TCRdb's table is partial and in-frame only. The sample lists 200,000 or so clones; about 82% were seen once. The sample is drawn from a study of blood T cell repertoires in COVID-19. The CDR3 has 15 residues. The germline V gene encodes CDR1 DFQATT and CDR2 SNEGSKA (reference sequence). V lost 3 bases and J lost 4, with 18 bases in between. The sequence came from a woman younger than 45 with acute or convalescent COVID-19. V usage is TRBV20-1 and J usage is TRBJ1-2; D perhaps matches TRBD1 (6 bases). Sequencing was done on a sample of peripheral blood. The CDR3 DNA is TGCAGTGCTAGTCTTCGAACAGGGATTATCTATGGCTACACCTTC. This codes for CSASLRTGIIYGYTF.